Only a few counts were recorded for the clone carrying this T cell receptor (beta chain). Antigen unknown. The sample belongs to a study of OX40 agonist ivuxolimab in advanced cancers. The wider study: Males comprised about 78% of the group, whose mean age was roughly 64 years (range roughly 20 to 90).

Study outcomes and limitations: Some of the lowest clonal expansion was seen in partial responders at 0.1-3.0 mg/kg. Averaging showed that CD8+ T cells had more expanded clones than CD4+ did.

Clones were sequenced by immunoSEQ multiplex PCR, and TCRdb holds only the in-frame ones, with some missing. The top ten clones hold less than 45% of a sample with some 15,000 clones, about 81% of them seen once. Germline assignment: CDR1 SGHRS and CDR2 YFSETQ. This CDR3 has 16 amino acids. Trimming pared 0 bases from V and 5 bases from J, leaving 18 bases between. The receptor's source is an adult with an advanced solid tumor such as melanoma, head and neck, liver or kidney cancer. The J gene is TRBJ2-7, the V gene TRBV5-1, with D tentatively TRBD1 (5 bases). The specimen was CD4+ or CD8+ T cells sorted from blood, collected in a trial of the OX40 agonist ivuxolimab. DNA of the CDR3: TGCGCCAGCAGCTTGGGAGGTGGGGCATGGCCCCACGAGCAGTACTTC. This codes for CASSLGGGAWPHEQYF.